A selection of T cell receptor beta chains follows, all from one sample in a study of blood T cell repertoires in COVID-19. Sequencing was performed with immunoSEQ multiplex PCR; in TCRdb, only in-frame clones are kept and a portion is missing. The sample has fewer than 500,000 clones, around 90% seen once; the top ten hold around 0.64%. The material sequenced was PBMCs or T cells enriched from blood (not recorded which). The receptors shown here come from a woman aged 18-29 years who had recovered from COVID-19. Each CDR3 is given with its conserved first and last residue. The D gene is left open where the match is weak. Rows give clone size only sometimes, using once, few, many, or a class for an expanded clone.

v_gene	d_gene	j_gene	abundance	CDR3nt	CDR3aa
TRBV10-3	TRBD2	TRBJ2-1	NA	TGTGCCATCAGCGGGGGCAGCGGGGGGCTAGAGCAGTTCTTC	CAISGGSGGLEQFF
TRBV5-4	TRBD1	TRBJ2-7	few	TGTGCCAGCAGCCCCGGGACAGGACCCTACGAGCAGTACTTC	CASSPGTGPYEQYF
TRBV12-3/TRBV12-4	TRBD1	TRBJ2-7	NA	TGTGCCAGCAGTCCACTCCGGACAGGCGAGCAGTACTTC	CASSPLRTGEQYF
TRBV5-1	NA	TRBJ2-3	NA	TGCGCCAGCAGCTGGGGCACGGGTACAGATACGCAGTATTTT	CASSWGTGTDTQYF
TRBV5-4	TRBD1	TRBJ2-7	NA	TGTGCCAGCAGCCTCCCCGGGACAGGGGTTACCCACGAGCAGTACTTC	CASSLPGTGVTHEQYF
TRBV7-9	TRBD1	TRBJ1-6	NA	TGTGCCAGCAGCTTAGGGACAGGGAGAGCGTCACCCCTCCACTTT	CASSLGTGRASPLHF
TRBV2	NA	TRBJ1-1	NA	TGTGCCAGCAGTGAAGCGGGAGGGGGGGGACGGACTGAAGCTTTCTTT	CASSEAGGGGRTEAFF
TRBV7-8	TRBD2	TRBJ2-7	NA	TGTGCCAGCAGCTTAGATGCGGGGGGCTCCTACGAGCAGTACTTC	CASSLDAGGSYEQYF
TRBV5-6	NA	TRBJ1-2	NA	TGTGCCAGCAGCCCAGGAAACTATGGCTACACCTTC	CASSPGNYGYTF
TRBV7-9	NA	TRBJ1-1	NA	TGTGCCAGCAGCCAAAACCCGGCGGGCACTGAAGCTTTCTTT	CASSQNPAGTEAFF
TRBV5-1	TRBD1	TRBJ2-1	few	TGCGCCAGCAGACCGGACAGGGGGCTTTTTGATGAGCAGTTCTTC	CASRPDRGLFDEQFF
TRBV7-9	NA	TRBJ2-7	NA	TGTGCCAGCAGCTTAGGACACCAACCCTACGAGCAGTACTTC	CASSLGHQPYEQYF
TRBV27	NA	TRBJ2-5	NA	TGTGCCAGCAGTTTCCGGGGTTCCCAAGAGACCCAGTACTTC	CASSFRGSQETQYF
TRBV10-3	TRBD2	TRBJ2-3	NA	TGTGCCATCAGGGGACTAGAAGAAGGTACGCAGTATTTT	CAIRGLEEGTQYF
TRBV5-1	TRBD1	TRBJ2-5	NA	TGCGCCAGCAGCTGGACCATGACAGGGAGACAAGAGACCCAGTACTTC	CASSWTMTGRQETQYF
TRBV28	TRBD1	TRBJ1-1	NA	TGTGCCAGCAGTACGCCGGGACAGGGGGCTGATGAAGCTTTCTTT	CASSTPGQGADEAFF
TRBV5-1	NA	TRBJ1-4	NA	TGCGCCAGCAGCTTGTCCGCAACTAATGAAAAACTGTTTTTT	CASSLSATNEKLFF
TRBV4-1	NA	TRBJ1-2	few	TGCGCCAGCAGCCAGGGTGACAGATATACTAACTATGGCTACACCTTC	CASSQGDRYTNYGYTF
TRBV5-1	NA	TRBJ1-3	NA	TGCGCCAGCAGCTTGGCAGGCTCGGGAAACACCATATATTTT	CASSLAGSGNTIYF
TRBV14	NA	TRBJ2-7	NA	TGTGCCAGCAGCCAAGATCTTAACCAGAACGAGCAGTACTTC	CASSQDLNQNEQYF
TRBV27	NA	TRBJ1-4	NA	TGTGCCAGCACTCGGGCCCGGGGGGGAGAAGTTAATGAAAAACTGTTTTTT	CASTRARGGEVNEKLFF
TRBV5-1	NA	TRBJ1-2	NA	TGCGCCAGCTCCAAGGTGGGGACTCCTAACTATGGCTACACCTTC	CASSKVGTPNYGYTF
TRBV11-2	NA	TRBJ2-2	NA	TGTGCCAGCACCCCCCATGAAGGGGCACCCGGGGAGCTGTTTTTT	CASTPHEGAPGELFF
TRBV3-1/TRBV3-2	NA	TRBJ1-1	few	TGTGCCAGCAGCCAAGGGAGGAGGAACACTGAAGCTTTCTTT	CASSQGRRNTEAFF
TRBV4-1	NA	TRBJ2-3	NA	TGCGCCAGCAGCCCTTCGCTTGGGCGCACAGATACGCAGTATTTT	CASSPSLGRTDTQYF
TRBV7-8	NA	TRBJ2-7	once	TGTGCCAGCAGTGGGGCACCCACAAGCTACGAGCAGTACTTC	CASSGAPTSYEQYF
TRBV11-2	NA	TRBJ1-3	NA	TGTGCCAGCAGCCAAACAGGGTCTGGAAACACCATATATTTT	CASSQTGSGNTIYF
TRBV6-6	NA	TRBJ1-6	NA	TGTGCCAGCAGTCCCGAACGCGGTCTTAATTCACCCCTCCACTTT	CASSPERGLNSPLHF
TRBV30	NA	TRBJ1-2	NA	TGTGCCTGGATCACTCTCACCTATGGCTACACCTTC	CAWITLTYGYTF
TRBV7-8	TRBD2	TRBJ2-1	NA	TGTGCCAGCAGCTTGAGCGGGGGGGGGAACAATGAGCAGTTCTTC	CASSLSGGGNNEQFF
TRBV28	NA	TRBJ1-5	NA	TGTGCCAGCAGTTTAGGGCTCGTCAATCAGCCCCAGCATTTT	CASSLGLVNQPQHF
TRBV2	TRBD2	TRBJ2-1	NA	TGTGCCAGCAGGGATCTAGCGGGGGACAATGAGCAGTTCTTC	CASRDLAGDNEQFF
TRBV7-9	TRBD1	TRBJ2-3	NA	TGTGCCAGCAGCCGAGGACAGGGGTTCACAGATACGCAGTATTTT	CASSRGQGFTDTQYF
TRBV2	NA	TRBJ1-2	NA	TGTGCCAGCGAGGTCCCACCGGGACAAGCGAGTAACTATGGCTACACCTTC	CASEVPPGQASNYGYTF
TRBV21-1	NA	TRBJ1-3	NA	TGTGCCAGCAGAAAGGGCAAGGGGAACACCATATATTTT	CASRKGKGNTIYF
TRBV2	NA	TRBJ1-3	NA	TGTGCCAGCAGCCAGGGAAGTTCTGGAAACACCATATATTTT	CASSQGSSGNTIYF
TRBV28	NA	TRBJ2-2	NA	TGTGCCAGCAGTTTCGTGGAGGGGGCGAAAGCCGGGGAGCTGTTTTTT	CASSFVEGAKAGELFF
TRBV7-2	TRBD1	TRBJ1-2	once	TGTGCCAGCAGACGAACCGGACAGGGGAATACTAACTATGGCTACACCTTC	CASRRTGQGNTNYGYTF
TRBV3-1/TRBV3-2	TRBD1	TRBJ2-1	NA	TGTGCCAGCAGATCACCGGGACAGGGCCACAATGAGCAGTTCTTC	CASRSPGQGHNEQFF
TRBV6-5	NA	TRBJ2-2	NA	TGTGCCAGCATCCCCCGGGGGGCCAACACCGGGGAGCTGTTTTTT	CASIPRGANTGELFF
TRBV6-1	NA	TRBJ1-1	NA	TGTGCCAGCAGTGAAAATAGGGCGCATTTGGGAGCTGAAGCTTTCTTT	CASSENRAHLGAEAFF
TRBV10-3	NA	TRBJ1-6	NA	TGTGCCATCAGTAGATTACAGGATTCACCCCTCCACTTT	CAISRLQDSPLHF
TRBV5-1	NA	TRBJ2-7	few	TGCGCCAGCAGCCCCCAAATAGGACAGATCTACGAGCAGTACTTC	CASSPQIGQIYEQYF
TRBV6-5	NA	TRBJ2-3	NA	TGTGCCAGCAAAGCCTCCTATACGCAGTATTTT	CASKASYTQYF
TRBV7-9	NA	TRBJ2-5	NA	TGTGCCAGCAGCTTCCCTGTTAGCGGGACCCAGTACTTC	CASSFPVSGTQYF
TRBV11-2	NA	TRBJ2-2	few	TGTGCCAGCAGCCTGTTGACAGGATCTAACACCGGGGAGCTGTTTTTT	CASSLLTGSNTGELFF
TRBV27	TRBD1	TRBJ1-1	NA	TGTGCCAGCAGCGCCAACCCCCACAGGGGTAAGACTGAAGCTTTCTTT	CASSANPHRGKTEAFF